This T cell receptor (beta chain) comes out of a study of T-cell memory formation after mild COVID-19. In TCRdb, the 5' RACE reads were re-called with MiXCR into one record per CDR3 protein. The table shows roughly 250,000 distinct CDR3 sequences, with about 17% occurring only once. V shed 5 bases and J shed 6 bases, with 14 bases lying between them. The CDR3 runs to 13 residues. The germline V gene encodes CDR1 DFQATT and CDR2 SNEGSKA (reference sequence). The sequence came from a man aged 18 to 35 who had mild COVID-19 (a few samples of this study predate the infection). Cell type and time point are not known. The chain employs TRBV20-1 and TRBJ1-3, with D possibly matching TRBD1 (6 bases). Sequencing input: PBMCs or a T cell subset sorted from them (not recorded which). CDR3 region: CSAPQRGANTIYF. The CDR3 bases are TGCAGTGCTCCGCAAAGGGGGGCAAACACCATATATTTT.